The T cell receptor (beta chain) described here comes from a study of OX40 agonist ivuxolimab in advanced cancers. Blood sampling was done at baseline, cycle 4 day 1, and cycle 7 day 1. V gave up 2 bases and J gave up 4 bases, with 10 bases separating them. This CDR3 has 14 residues. Germline lookup yields CDR1 SGHTA and CDR2 FQGNSA. Study-level results: Specificity for antigen went undetermined in the expanded peripheral T cells.

The data were produced by immunoSEQ multiplex PCR, yet TCRdb's version contains in-frame clones alone and is incomplete. The sample shows roughly 19,000 clones, more than 65% of them seen only once. Concerning this clone: The antigen is not known.

The gene calls are TRBV7-2 and TRBJ2-3, with unresolved D. The clonotype was recovered from an adult with an advanced solid tumor such as melanoma, head and neck, liver or kidney cancer. This material consisted of CD4+ or CD8+ T cells sorted from blood, taken in a trial of the OX40 agonist ivuxolimab. CDR3 loop: CASSLLGIADTQYF. CDR3 sequence (DNA): TGTGCCAGCAGCTTACTAGGTATCGCAGATACGCAGTATTTT.